A single TCR beta chain is shown here with its context. The antigen remains undetermined. CDR3 length equals 14 residues. V was clipped by 7 bases and J by 5 bases; unmatched bases: 7. Germline V gene data show CDR1 as SGHTA and CDR2 as FQGNSA. Cell sorting on a FACSAria was used to separate CD4+ and CD8+ T cells from the PBMCs. The data are from a study of CD8+ T cells in alopecia areata. Findings of the study overall: Lesional scalp, especially alopecia totalis/universalis, showed higher clonality than normal scalp.

Extraction and reverse transcription of RNA yielded cDNA as the sequencing template. Data came from immunoSEQ multiplex PCR; TCRdb stores just in-frame clones and leaves some out. The sample records 130,000 to 150,000 clones, 40% to 65% being singletons. The chain joins TRBV7-2 to TRBJ2-7; the match to TRBD2 covers 11 bases. Sample: CD4+ T cells sorted from blood, taken at week 0. This TCR was sampled from a human donor with alopecia areata. For the CDR3, the DNA is TGTGCCAGCAATCGACCGGGACTAGCGGACGAGCAGTACTTC. This sequence encodes CASNRPGLADEQYF.